The entry that follows covers one TCR beta chain sequence. This record comes from a study of blood T cell repertoires in COVID-19. Background on the study: Both acute and convalescent COVID-19 samples were obtained from the United States, Italy and Spain. PBMCs, B-cell-depleted T cells, or T cells provided the cDNA or gDNA that made up the material.

V was pared by 5 bases and J by 8 bases, with 17 bases between. Germline loops: CDR1 SGHAT, CDR2 FQNNGV. The CDR3 extends over 14 amino acids. Methods used by the authors: Researchers report that nucleated cell counts were estimated from reference gene primer amplification. Repertoires were generated with immunoSEQ multiplex PCR, while TCRdb's copy carries only in-frame clones and drops some. V and J calls and clone size come straight from that table; D and trimming were deduced from the DNA. The sample lists 200,000 to 250,000 clones, about 90% seen once, with just over 3% in the top ten. Sequenced sample: peripheral blood. J is TRBJ2-3 and V is TRBV11-2; TRBD2 might be the D (6 bases). This TCR derives from a woman aged 25 to 39 who had recovered from COVID-19. CDR3 DNA: TGTGCCAGCAGCCCGCGTCCGGGGGATGGTACGCAGTATTTT. Translated: CASSPRPGDGTQYF. Complete variable domain (other parts from reference TRBV11-2 and TRBJ2-3): EAGVAQSPRYKIIEKRQSVAFWCNPISGHATLYWYQQILGQGPKLLIQFQNNGVVDDSQLPKDRFSAERLKGVDSTLKIQPAKLEDSAVYLCASSPRPGDGTQYFGPGTRLTVL.